Below are 31 T cell receptor beta chains sequenced from a single sample in a study of blood T cell repertoires in COVID-19. Only in-frame clones appear in the TCRdb table, and some are missing; sequencing was by immunoSEQ multiplex PCR. The sample includes roughly 150,000 clones, approximately 88% of them seen just once. Specimen: peripheral blood. The receptors stem from a human donor in a cohort sampled during active COVID-19.

In the case of this clone: The sample holds other DNA sequences that translate to the same CDR3. V and J are TRBV6-5 and TRBJ2-1, with D possibly TRBD2 on 6 matching bases. The CDR3 consists of 14 residues. Germline loops: CDR1 MNHEY, CDR2 SVGAGI. Trimming pared 0 bases from V and 7 bases from J, leaving 10 bases between. The CDR3 coding sequence is TGTGCCAGCAGTTACTCGAGAAGCGGGAATGAGCAGTTCTTC. It yields the protein CASSYSRSGNEQFF.

This chain connects TRBV5-1 to TRBJ2-5; TRBD2 is a possible D gene (5 bases). CDR3 length: 14 residues. Trimming left V 0 bases short and J 2 bases short, with 8 bases between. Germline V lookup: CDR1 SGHRS, CDR2 YFSETQ. The CDR3 nucleotides read TGCGCCAGCAGCTTGGGAGGGTGGCAAGAGACCCAGTACTTC. Translation gives CASSLGGWQETQYF.

This clone was seen only once. The chain couples TRBV24-1 to TRBJ1-2; a possible D gene is TRBD1 (5 bases). Trimming took off 4 bases at V and 8 bases at J, with 10 bases between the two ends. CDR3 length equals 12 residues. Germline V lookup: CDR1 KGHDR, CDR2 SFDVKD. CDR3 sequence: CATSDGRDGYTF. CDR3 nucleotide sequence: TGTGCCACCAGTGACGGGAGGGACGGCTACACCTTC.

The gene calls are TRBV18 and TRBJ1-1, with D tentatively TRBD1 (5 bases). With 4 bases removed from V and 1 base from J, the gap between germline ends came to 13 bases. Germline assignment: CDR1 KGHSH and CDR2 LQKENI. This CDR3 is built from 15 residues. The CDR3 loop is CASSLPGGGNTEAFF. CDR3 coding DNA: TGTGCCAGCTCACTCCCCGGGGGGGGGAACACTGAAGCTTTCTTT.

The chain carries TRBV3-1 (or the pseudogene TRBV3-2) and TRBJ2-5; tentatively, D is TRBD2 (5 bases). Trimming shortened V by 0 bases and J by 1 base, and 9 bases separated the two germline ends. Germline V lookup: CDR1 LGHDT, CDR2 YNNKEL (reference sequence). The CDR3 totals 15 residues. CDR3 amino acids: CASSQDIGSQETQYF. The CDR3 bases are TGTGCCAGCAGCCAAGATATTGGGAGCCAAGAGACCCAGTACTTC.

The chain couples TRBV10-3 to TRBJ2-1; 9 bases match TRBD2. J lost 10 bases, V lost 5 bases, and 9 bases had no gene match. This CDR3 region has 14 residues. Germline values: CDR1 ENHRY, CDR2 SYGVKD. The CDR3 here is CAISSGGGAGEQFF. DNA for the CDR3: TGTGCCATCAGTTCTGGCGGGGGGGCCGGGGAGCAGTTCTTC.

The chain uses TRBV7-9 and TRBJ2-1; D might be TRBD2 (6 bases). V shed 1 base and J shed 10 bases, with 14 bases lying between them. Germline CDR1 reads SEHNR; CDR2 reads FQNEAQ (reference sequence). The CDR3 runs 14 residues. The CDR3 region is CASSLGDFREEQFF. For the CDR3, the DNA is TGTGCCAGCAGCTTAGGGGACTTCCGGGAGGAGCAGTTCTTC.

The sample holds a few counts of this clone. The chain joins TRBV7-2 to TRBJ1-2; 9 nucleotides agree with TRBD1. The J segment lost 4 bases and the V segment lost 5 bases, leaving 5 bases of the junction unmatched. Germline CDR1 and CDR2: SGHTA and FQGNSA. This CDR3 comprises 14 residues. Written as DNA, the CDR3 is TGTGCCAGCAGCCCGGGGGACAGGGTCTATGGCTACACCTTC. It codes for CASSPGDRVYGYTF. Looking up the rest from reference TRBV7-2 and TRBJ1-2 gives the full variable domain: GAGVSQSPSNKVTEKGKDVELRCDPISGHTALYWYRQSLGQGLEFLIYFQGNSAPDKSGLPSDRFSAERTGGSVSTLTIQRTQQEDSAVYLCASSPGDRVYGYTFGSGTRLTVV.

This chain uses TRBV9 with TRBJ1-3, with 9 bases identical to TRBD1. This CDR3 has 17 residues. J was trimmed by 4 bases and V by 0 bases; bases with no gene match: 8. Looked up from germline, CDR1 is SGDLS and CDR2 is YYNGEE. The CDR3 DNA is TGTGCCAGCAGCGTAGTAGGGGGACAGGGTTGGGGAAACACCATATATTTT. Its translation is CASSVVGGQGWGNTIYF. Looking up the rest from reference TRBV9 and TRBJ1-3 gives the full variable domain: DSGVTQTPKHLITATGQRVTLRCSPRSGDLSVYWYQQSLDQGLQFLIQYYNGEERAKGNILERFSAQQFPDLHSELNLSSLELGDSALYFCASSVVGGQGWGNTIYFGEGSWLTVV.

J is TRBJ2-5 and V is TRBV13; tentatively, D is TRBD2 (6 bases). The germline V gene has CDR1 PRHDT and CDR2 FYEKMQ (reference sequence). Trimming took off 5 bases at V and 4 bases at J, with 17 bases between the two ends. CDR3 size: 15 residues. The CDR3 spells CASSQSGLGGETQYF. Written as DNA, the CDR3 is TGTGCCAGCAGCCAGTCAGGTTTGGGAGGAGAGACCCAGTACTTC.

V gene TRBV5-6 combines with J gene TRBJ2-2, with D hard to call. The CDR3 has 16 amino acids. CDR1 and CDR2 (germline): SGHDT, YYEEEE. V was pared by 0 bases and J by 5 bases, with 14 bases between. The CDR3 DNA reads TGTGCCAGCAGCTTGGACTGGGCTACCCAGACCGGGGAGCTGTTTTTT. Amino acids: CASSLDWATQTGELFF.

CDR3 DNA: TGTGCCAGCAGCAAAGAGAGAGGGAACAGGGAGAGAGACACTGAAGCTTTCTTT. Translation gives CASSKERGNRERDTEAFF. V and J are TRBV21-1 and TRBJ1-1; the table's D call, TRBD1, has no DNA check behind it. TRBV21-1 is flagged as a pseudogene. The CDR3 totals 18 residues.

V gene TRBV2 combines with J gene TRBJ2-3; TRBD1 is a possible D gene (6 bases). The V end was cut by 8 bases, the J end by 0 bases, with 9 bases between. Per the germline V gene, CDR1 is SNHLY and CDR2 is FYNNEI. The CDR3 has 13 amino acids. CDR3 sequence reads: CASGGPSTDTQYF. DNA of the CDR3: TGTGCCAGCGGGGGCCCTAGCACAGATACGCAGTATTTT. The full variable domain, its missing parts supplied by reference TRBV2 and TRBJ2-3, is EPEVTQTPSHQVTQMGQEVILRCVPISNHLYFYWYRQILGQKVEFLVSFYNNEISEKSEIFDDQFSVERPDGSNFTLKIRSTKLEDSAMYFCASGGPSTDTQYFGPGTRLTVL.

The chain links TRBV9 to TRBJ2-1; 7 positions match TRBD2. The J segment lost 3 bases and the V segment lost 0 bases, leaving 3 bases of the junction unmatched. The CDR3 spans 15 residues. Germline CDR1 reads SGDLS; CDR2 reads YYNGEE. CDR3 amino acids: CASSVDAGVYNEQFF. DNA of the CDR3: TGTGCCAGCAGCGTAGACGCGGGGGTCTACAATGAGCAGTTCTTC. The entire variable domain, with the rest obtained from reference TRBV9 and TRBJ2-1, is as follows: DSGVTQTPKHLITATGQRVTLRCSPRSGDLSVYWYQQSLDQGLQFLIQYYNGEERAKGNILERFSAQQFPDLHSELNLSSLELGDSALYFCASSVDAGVYNEQFFGPGTRLTVL.

This chain connects TRBV6-1 to TRBJ1-3; the D is unclear. The CDR3 spans 16 residues. Deletions cut 3 bases from V and 0 bases from J, with 12 bases between. CDR1 is MNHNS, CDR2 SASEGT, per germline. CDR3 coding DNA: TGTGCCAGCAGTGACCAACGACGGAGCTCTGGAAACACCATATATTTT. It yields the protein CASSDQRRSSGNTIYF.

The V gene is TRBV5-4, the J gene TRBJ2-7; 11 bases are shared with TRBD2. V was pared by 5 bases and J by 4 bases, with 8 bases of the junction left unmatched. The V gene's germline CDR1 is SGHNT and CDR2 YYREEE (reference sequence). The CDR3 is 15 residues long. CDR3 bases: TGTGCCAGCAGGGCGGGACTAGCGGAGATTTACGAGCAGTACTTC. Amino acid sequence: CASRAGLAEIYEQYF. Filled out from reference TRBV5-4 and TRBJ2-7, the complete variable domain reads ETGVTQSPTHLIKTRGQQVTLRCSSQSGHNTVSWYQQALGQGPQFIFQYYREEENGRGNFPPRFSGLQFPNYSSELNVNALELDDSALYLCASRAGLAEIYEQYFGPGTRLTVT.

V gene TRBV19 combines with J gene TRBJ1-1; no firm D call. The germline V and J ends were trimmed by 9 bases and 0 bases, with 11 bases remaining between them. The CDR3 spans 13 residues. The germline V gene has CDR1 LNHDA and CDR2 SQIVND (reference sequence). The CDR3 region is CASARLVNTEAFF. In DNA form, the CDR3 reads TGTGCCAGCGCCCGACTTGTGAACACTGAAGCTTTCTTT.

V gene TRBV4-3 combines with J gene TRBJ1-2; D gene uncertain. V was clipped by 1 base and J by 4 bases, with 7 bases between them. CDR1 is LGHNA, CDR2 YSLEER, per germline. This CDR3 comprises 13 residues. CDR3 nucleotides: TGCGCCAGCAGCCAAGGACAAGGCTATGGCTACACCTTC. Its translation is CASSQGQGYGYTF.

The chain joins TRBV12-5 to TRBJ2-1, with a weak D call TRBD2 (5 bases). This CDR3 is 15 amino acids long. Between the trimmed V and J ends, which lost 5 bases and 5 bases, there was a span of 16 bases. Germline CDR1 is LGHNT and CDR2 is FRNRAP. The CDR3: CASGTPRTADNEQFF. The CDR3 DNA reads as TGTGCTAGTGGTACCCCCCGCACAGCGGACAATGAGCAGTTCTTC.

This clone was observed once. The gene calls are TRBV18 and TRBJ2-1, with no clear D. Germline assignment: CDR1 KGHSH and CDR2 LQKENI. The CDR3 has 15 amino acids. The V gene lost 2 bases and the J gene lost 4 bases, with 12 bases spanning the gap. CDR3 sequence (DNA): TGTGCCAGCTCACCATACCAGCCGAGGTACAATGAGCAGTTCTTC. This codes for CASSPYQPRYNEQFF. Based on the CDR3 plus reference TRBV18 and TRBJ2-1, the full variable domain is NAGVMQNPRHLVRRRGQEARLRCSPMKGHSHVYWYRQLPEEGLKFMVYLQKENIIDESGMPKERFSAEFPKEGPSILRIQQVVRGDSAAYFCASSPYQPRYNEQFFGPGTRLTVL.

The J gene is TRBJ2-7, the V gene TRBV18; D is perhaps TRBD2 (6 bases). Trimming cost V 0 bases and J 6 bases, with 12 bases left between them. The CDR3 is made up of 14 amino acids. The V gene's germline CDR1 is KGHSH and CDR2 LQKENI. The CDR3 bases are TGTGCCAGCTCACCACCGTGGGAGGAATCCGAGCAGTACTTC. This encodes CASSPPWEESEQYF.

The rearrangement uses TRBV2 and TRBJ2-7, with a weak D call TRBD2 (5 bases). Trimming stripped 7 bases from V and 0 bases from J, with 10 bases between. This CDR3 region has 13 residues. Germline-derived CDR1 and CDR2 are SNHLY and FYNNEI. In DNA, the CDR3 is TGTGCCAGCAACCAGCGGAGCTCCTACGAGCAGTACTTC. It specifies CASNQRSSYEQYF.

The gene calls are TRBV29-1 and TRBJ1-3; weak D call: TRBD1 (6 bases). There are 14 residues in the CDR3. V was cut by 7 bases and J by 4 bases, with 17 bases left in between. Germline V gene lookup returns CDR1 SQVTM and CDR2 ANQGSEA. The CDR3 DNA is TGCAGCGCCCGGTACAGGGATACAGGAAACACCATATATTTT. Its protein is CSARYRDTGNTIYF.

CDR3 DNA sequence: TGTGCTAGTGGTTTAGGAGGGACTAGCTCCTACGAGCAGTACTTC. Amino acids: CASGLGGTSSYEQYF. The genes are TRBV12-5 and TRBJ2-7; 8 bases agree with TRBD2. With V trimmed by 3 bases and J by 0 bases, 4 bases remained unmatched. The germline CDR1 and CDR2 sequences are LGHNT and FRNRAP. The CDR3 extends over 15 amino acids.

This CDR3 is CASSLVAGGPNEQFF. The DNA of the CDR3 is TGTGCCAGCAGCTTGGTAGCGGGGGGGCCCAATGAGCAGTTCTTC. The gene calls are TRBV5-4 and TRBJ2-1, with 11 bases that match TRBD2. The CDR3 loop spans 15 amino acids. Trimming cost V 0 bases and J 6 bases; bases outside gene matches: 2. Germline assignment: CDR1 SGHNT and CDR2 YYREEE (reference sequence).

The chain is built from TRBV2 and TRBJ2-5; TRBD2 might be the D (6 bases). CDR3 length: 13 residues. Germline assignment: CDR1 SNHLY and CDR2 FYNNEI. V lost 4 bases and J 4 bases, leaving 10 bases between the germline ends. In DNA form, the CDR3 reads TGTGCCAGCAGTGGTGGGGGAGGAGAGACCCAGTACTTC. This encodes CASSGGGGETQYF.

This chain's CDR3 is CASSPTTLIEQFF. In DNA, the CDR3 is TGTGCCAGCAGCCCTACCACCCTCATTGAGCAGTTCTTC. V is TRBV7-9 and J is TRBJ2-1, with D hard to call. The CDR3 runs 13 residues. V dropped 5 bases and J dropped 9 bases, with 14 bases sitting between them. CDR1 SEHNR and CDR2 FQNEAQ come from the germline V gene (reference sequence).

This clone was seen a few times. This chain joins TRBV19 and TRBJ2-4; D is unclear. The germline V and J ends were trimmed by 7 bases and 2 bases, with 9 bases remaining between them. The CDR3 has 13 residues. Per germline, CDR1 LNHDA and CDR2 SQIVND (reference sequence). The CDR3 reads CASKAPTKNIQYF. CDR3 DNA: TGTGCCAGTAAAGCGCCGACCAAAAACATTCAGTACTTC.

V and J are TRBV11-1 and TRBJ2-1; D perhaps matches TRBD1 (6 bases). Germline-derived CDR1 and CDR2 are SGHAT and FQDESV (reference sequence). CDR3 length: 16 amino acids. The germline V and J ends were trimmed by 8 bases and 0 bases, with 17 bases remaining between them. CDR3 in amino acids: CASAQDSLSSYNEQFF. The CDR3 nucleotides are TGTGCCAGCGCCCAGGACAGCCTGAGCTCCTACAATGAGCAGTTCTTC.

The chain joins TRBV9 to TRBJ2-5, with 8 bases aligning to TRBD2. V lost 0 bases, J lost 2 bases, and 6 bases stayed unmatched. Germline CDR1 is SGDLS and CDR2 is YYNGEE. The CDR3 loop spans 16 amino acids. The CDR3: CASSVVGGGPQETQYF. CDR3 bases: TGTGCCAGCAGCGTAGTCGGCGGGGGGCCTCAAGAGACCCAGTACTTC.

The CDR3 region has the DNA TGTGCCAGCAGCCAAGGAACACAGGGTGGGGAAAAACTGTTTTTT. Encoded protein: CASSQGTQGGEKLFF. The V call is TRBV4-2, the J call TRBJ1-4; a possible D gene is TRBD1 (6 bases). The germline V and J ends were trimmed by 1 base and 8 bases, with 14 bases remaining between them. Germline CDR1 LGHNA, CDR2 YNFKEQ. This CDR3 has 15 amino acids.